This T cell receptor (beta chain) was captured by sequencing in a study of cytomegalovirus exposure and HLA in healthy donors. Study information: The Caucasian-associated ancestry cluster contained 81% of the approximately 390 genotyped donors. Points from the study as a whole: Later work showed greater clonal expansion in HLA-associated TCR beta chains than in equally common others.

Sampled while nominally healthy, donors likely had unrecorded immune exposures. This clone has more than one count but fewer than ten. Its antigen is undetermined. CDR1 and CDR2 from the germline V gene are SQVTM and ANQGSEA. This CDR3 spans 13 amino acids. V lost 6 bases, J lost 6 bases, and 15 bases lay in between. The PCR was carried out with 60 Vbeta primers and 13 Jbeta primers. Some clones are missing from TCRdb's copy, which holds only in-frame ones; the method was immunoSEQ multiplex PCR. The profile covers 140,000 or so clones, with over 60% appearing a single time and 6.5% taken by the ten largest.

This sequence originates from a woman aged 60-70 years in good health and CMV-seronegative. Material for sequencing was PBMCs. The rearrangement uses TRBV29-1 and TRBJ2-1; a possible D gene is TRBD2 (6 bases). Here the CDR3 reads CSVGPGTFNEQFF. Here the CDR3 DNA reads TGCAGCGTGGGACCGGGGACTTTCAATGAGCAGTTCTTC.